This TCR beta chain was recovered during a study of early T cells in non-severe SARS-CoV-2 infection. The sample holds many counts of this clonotype. Its antigen remains unidentified. Germline V CDR1 and CDR2: SGHVS, FNYEAQ. The CDR3 is 16 amino acids. V lost 3 bases, J lost 1 base, and 3 bases stayed unmatched. General study points: Private and CD4 specificities were missed by VDJdb matching, skewed to anti-spike CD8.

Individually, cDNA molecules had unique molecular identifiers attached to them. From the 5' RACE reads, TCRdb called clonotypes with MiXCR, one entry per CDR3 protein. Here the sample spans 20,000 to 25,000 distinct CDR3 sequences, about 4% being singletons. The chain has TRBV7-6 and TRBJ2-5, with 12 positions matching TRBD2. The source is an adult who was a healthcare worker with PCR-confirmed SARS-CoV-2 infection or an uninfected control (not recorded which). Sequenced input: whole blood. CDR3 sequence: CASSFTSGGPQETQYF. CDR3 in DNA: TGTGCCAGCAGCTTTACTAGCGGGGGGCCCCAAGAGACCCAGTACTTC.